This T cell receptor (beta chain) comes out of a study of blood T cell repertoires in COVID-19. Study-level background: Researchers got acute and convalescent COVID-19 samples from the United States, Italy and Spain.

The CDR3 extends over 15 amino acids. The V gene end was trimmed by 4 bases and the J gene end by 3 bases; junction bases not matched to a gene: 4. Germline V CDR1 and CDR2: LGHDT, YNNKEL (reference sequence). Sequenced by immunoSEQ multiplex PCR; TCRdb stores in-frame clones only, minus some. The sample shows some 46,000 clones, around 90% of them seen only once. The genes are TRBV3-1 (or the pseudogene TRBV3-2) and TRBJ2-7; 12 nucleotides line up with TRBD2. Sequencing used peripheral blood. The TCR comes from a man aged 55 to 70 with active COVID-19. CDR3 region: CASSPGLAGFYEQYF. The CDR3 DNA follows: TGTGCCAGCAGCCCGGGACTAGCGGGCTTCTACGAGCAGTACTTC.